The present TCR beta chain was sequenced within a study of neurological immune-mediated disorders. The cDNA was generated through 5'RACE incorporating 10-nucleotide random UMIs. TCRdb analysed the 5' RACE reads with MiXCR anew, one entry per CDR3 protein. The table includes 44,000 or so distinct CDR3 sequences, just under 6.5% detected once. This clonotype was picked up many times. The CDR3 runs 17 residues. V was clipped by 5 bases and J by 9 bases; unmatched bases: 17. Germline-derived CDR1 and CDR2 are SEHNR and FQNEAQ (reference sequence). The TCR sequence derives from a woman aged 35 to 49 in good health. The chain employs TRBV7-9 and TRBJ2-1; 9 bases match TRBD2. Material for sequencing was CD4+ T cells from blood. CDR3 in DNA: TGTGCCAGCAGCCCAACGCCGGGACTAGCTATACGTCCTGAGCAGTTCTTC. It codes for CASSPTPGLAIRPEQFF. Using reference TRBV7-9 and TRBJ2-1 for the parts outside the CDR3, the full variable domain is DTGVSQNPRHKITKRGQNVTFRCDPISEHNRLYWYRQTLGQGPEFLTYFQNEAQLEKSRLLSDRFSAERPKGSFSTLEIQRTEQGDSAMYLCASSPTPGLAIRPEQFFGPGTRLTVL.